This T cell receptor (beta chain) was observed in a study of blood T cell repertoires in COVID-19. Clones were sequenced by immunoSEQ multiplex PCR, and TCRdb holds only the in-frame ones, with some missing. The profile shows roughly 150,000 clones, over 80% of them singletons. This clone was seen just once. The germline V gene encodes CDR1 MNHNY and CDR2 SVGAGI (reference sequence). V lost 8 bases and J lost 10, with 18 bases in between. The CDR3 length is 14 residues. The sequencing input was peripheral blood. This chain joins TRBV6-6 and TRBJ1-6, with D possibly being TRBD1 (5 bases). The source is a woman older than 75 with COVID-19, enrolled during active disease. Written as DNA, the CDR3 is TGTGCCAGCGGCGGGGGAATCCCAAGGTCACCCCTCCACTTT. Amino acids: CASGGGIPRSPLHF.